Listed below are T cell receptor beta chains from one sample, sequenced in a study of blood T cell repertoires in COVID-19. Repertoires were generated with immunoSEQ multiplex PCR, while TCRdb's copy carries only in-frame clones and drops some. The sample holds over 85,000 clones; roughly 84% are singletons and the top ten take just under 25%. The sequencing input was peripheral blood. The receptors shown here come from a man between 60 and 75 years old with acute or convalescent COVID-19. Each CDR3 is given with its conserved first and last residue. Fields, in order: D gene, J gene, V gene, clone size, CDR3 DNA, CDR3 protein. D genes are given only for firm matches. Rows may omit the clone size; those that give it use once, few, many or a size class.

D: TRBD1; J: TRBJ1-2; V: TRBV15; size: few; DNA: TGTGCCACCAGCAGAGATCTGGCAGGGGGGCACTATGGCTACACCTTC; CDR3: CATSRDLAGGHYGYTF
D: TRBD1; J: TRBJ1-2; V: TRBV5-1; size: -; DNA: TGCGCCAGCAGAGGACAGGGGTACGATGACTATGGCTACACCTTC; CDR3: CASRGQGYDDYGYTF
D: -; J: TRBJ2-3; V: TRBV2; size: -; DNA: TGTGCCAGCAGTGAAGCGGAAGGCGGGAGCACAGATACGCAGTATTTT; CDR3: CASSEAEGGSTDTQYF
D: -; J: TRBJ1-2; V: TRBV3-1/TRBV3-2; size: -; DNA: TGTGCCAGCAGCCAAGAGCGGAGCGGCTACACCTTC; CDR3: CASSQERSGYTF
D: -; J: TRBJ1-1; V: TRBV11-2; size: -; DNA: TGTGCCAGCCGGGTCTGGGGGGGGCGCATCCTTCCAGCTTTCTTT; CDR3: CASRVWGGRILPAFF
D: -; J: TRBJ2-7; V: TRBV4-2; size: -; DNA: TGTGCCAGCAGCCCTCCGGGACAACTCTCCTACGAGCAGTACTTC; CDR3: CASSPPGQLSYEQYF
D: TRBD1; J: TRBJ2-3; V: TRBV7-9; size: -; DNA: TGTGCCAGCAGCGACTTCGACAGGGGAAGCACAGATACGCAGTATTTT; CDR3: CASSDFDRGSTDTQYF
D: -; J: TRBJ1-6; V: TRBV2; size: -; DNA: TGTGCCAGCAGGGCAGATAATTCACCCCTCCACTTT; CDR3: CASRADNSPLHF
D: TRBD1; J: TRBJ1-3; V: TRBV6-5; size: -; DNA: TGTGCCAGCAGTTATACAGGGGGCTCTGGAAACACCATATATTTT; CDR3: CASSYTGGSGNTIYF
D: TRBD1; J: TRBJ1-6; V: TRBV2; size: -; DNA: TGTGCCAGCAGTACGGGACAGATCTATAATTCACCCCTCCACTTT; CDR3: CASSTGQIYNSPLHF
D: TRBD1; J: TRBJ1-6; V: TRBV15; size: -; DNA: TGTGCCACCAGCAGACGACAGGGGTTGTCGTCACCCCTCCACTTT; CDR3: CATSRRQGLSSPLHF
D: TRBD1; J: TRBJ2-1; V: TRBV28; size: -; DNA: TGTGCCAGCAGGTCCACCTCGGGGACAGGGGCCCCAACTGAATCCTACAATGAGCAGTTCTTC; CDR3: CASRSTSGTGAPTESYNEQFF
D: -; J: TRBJ2-5; V: TRBV7-9; size: -; DNA: TGTGCCAGCAGCTCAGGACAGCCACAAGAGACCCAGTACTTC; CDR3: CASSSGQPQETQYF